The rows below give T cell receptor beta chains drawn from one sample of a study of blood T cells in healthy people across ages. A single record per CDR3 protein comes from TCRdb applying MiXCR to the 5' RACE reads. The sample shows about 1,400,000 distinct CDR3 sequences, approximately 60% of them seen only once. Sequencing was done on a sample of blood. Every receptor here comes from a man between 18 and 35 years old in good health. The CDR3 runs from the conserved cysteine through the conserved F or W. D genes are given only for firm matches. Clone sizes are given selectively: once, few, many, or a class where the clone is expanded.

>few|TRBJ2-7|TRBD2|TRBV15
CATSSPGLAYEQYF
TGTGCCACCAGCAGCCCGGGACTAGCATACGAGCAGTACTTC
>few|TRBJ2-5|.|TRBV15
CATSRDRVELETQYF
TGTGCCACCAGCAGAGATCGGGTAGAACTCGAGACCCAGTACTTC
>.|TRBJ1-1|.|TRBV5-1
CASSQGAGEAFF
TGCGCCAGCAGTCAAGGGGCCGGTGAAGCTTTCTTT
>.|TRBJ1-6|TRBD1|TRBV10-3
CAIGTGSLLDSPLHF
TGTGCCATCGGGACAGGGAGCCTTTTAGATTCACCCCTCCACTTT
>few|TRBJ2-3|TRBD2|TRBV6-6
CASSYSTRTSGADTQYF
TGTGCCAGCAGTTATTCCACACGGACTAGCGGGGCAGATACGCAGTATTTT
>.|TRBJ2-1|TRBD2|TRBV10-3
CAISGASGGATSYNEQFF
TGTGCCATCAGTGGGGCTAGCGGGGGGGCGACCTCCTACAATGAGCAGTTCTTC
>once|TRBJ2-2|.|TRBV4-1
CASSQFWNTGELFF
TGCGCCAGCAGCCAATTCTGGAACACCGGGGAGCTGTTTTTT
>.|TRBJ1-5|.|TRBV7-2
CASSEGVISNQPQHF
TGTGCCAGCAGTGAAGGGGTCATTAGCAATCAGCCCCAGCATTTT
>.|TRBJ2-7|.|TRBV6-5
CASSFGESSYEQYF
TGTGCCAGCAGTTTTGGCGAGAGCTCCTACGAGCAGTACTTC
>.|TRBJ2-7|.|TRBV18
CASSQRTGRVSEQYF
TGTGCCAGCTCACAAAGGACAGGGAGGGTCTCCGAGCAGTACTTC
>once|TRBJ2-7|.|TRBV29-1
CSAYRSYNEQYF
TGCAGCGCTTACAGGTCCTACAATGAGCAGTACTTC
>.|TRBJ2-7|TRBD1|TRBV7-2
CASSAGQGPMNEQYF
TGTGCCAGCAGCGCCGGACAGGGGCCCATGAACGAGCAGTACTTC
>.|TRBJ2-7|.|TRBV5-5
CASSVGPVTYEQYF
TGTGCCAGCAGCGTCGGGCCGGTCACCTACGAGCAGTACTTC
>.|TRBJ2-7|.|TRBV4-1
CASSQGVASYEQYF
TGCGCCAGCAGCCAAGGGGTAGCCTCCTACGAGCAGTACTTC
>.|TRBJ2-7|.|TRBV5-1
CASSLTTGTYNEQYF
TGCGCCAGCAGCTTAACGACAGGTACTTACAATGAGCAGTACTTC
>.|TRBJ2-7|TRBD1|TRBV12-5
CASGHLDRAYEQYF
TGTGCTAGTGGCCATCTAGACAGGGCCTACGAGCAGTACTTC
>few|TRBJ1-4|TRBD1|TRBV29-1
CSVGTETNEKLFF
TGCAGCGTGGGGACAGAAACTAATGAAAAACTGTTTTTT
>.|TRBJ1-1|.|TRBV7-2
CASSLLSSDTEAFF
TGTGCCAGCAGCTTACTATCCTCGGACACTGAAGCTTTCTTT
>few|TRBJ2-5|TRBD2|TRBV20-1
CSARGAGGGETQYF
TGCAGTGCTAGGGGGGCGGGGGGAGGAGAGACCCAGTACTTC
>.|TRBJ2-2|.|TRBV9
CASSVNGELFF
TGTGCCAGCAGCGTAAACGGGGAGCTGTTTTTT
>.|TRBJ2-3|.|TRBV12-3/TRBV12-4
CASTKGLASTDTQYF
TGTGCCAGCACCAAGGGACTGGCAAGCACAGATACGCAGTATTTT
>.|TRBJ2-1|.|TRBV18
CASSPRLRDNEQFF
TGTGCCAGCTCACCACGACTCCGGGACAATGAGCAGTTCTTC
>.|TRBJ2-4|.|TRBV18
CASSPGPAAKNIQYF
TGTGCCAGCTCACCCGGACCCGCGGCCAAAAACATTCAGTACTTC
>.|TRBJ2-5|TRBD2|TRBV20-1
CSAADLAGVSQETQYF
TGCAGTGCTGCGGATCTAGCGGGGGTTTCCCAAGAGACCCAGTACTTC
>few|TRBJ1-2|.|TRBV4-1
CASSQGAGGPSGYTF
TGCGCCAGCAGCCAAGGGGCAGGCGGTCCCTCTGGCTACACCTTC
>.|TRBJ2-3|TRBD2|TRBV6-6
CASSYPPEGLTDTQYF
TGTGCCAGCAGTTACCCGCCCGAGGGACTAACAGATACGCAGTATTTT
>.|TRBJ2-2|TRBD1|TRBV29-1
CSGRTGETGELFF
TGCAGCGGGCGGACAGGGGAGACCGGGGAGCTGTTTTTT
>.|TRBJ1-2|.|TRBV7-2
CASSPERGGYTF
TGTGCCAGCAGCCCAGAGCGGGGTGGCTACACCTTC
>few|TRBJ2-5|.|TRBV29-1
CSVVWQGRQETQYF
TGCAGCGTTGTATGGCAGGGACGACAAGAGACCCAGTACTTC
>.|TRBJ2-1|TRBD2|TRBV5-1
CASSSDRLADYNEQFF
TGCGCCAGCAGCTCTGATCGGCTAGCGGACTACAATGAGCAGTTCTTC
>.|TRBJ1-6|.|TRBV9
CASSVREGSPLHF
TGTGCCAGCAGCGTCCGAGAGGGGTCACCCCTCCACTTT
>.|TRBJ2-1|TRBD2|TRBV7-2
CASSLAGGRLQQFF
TGTGCCAGCAGCTTAGCGGGAGGGAGGCTCCAGCAGTTCTTC
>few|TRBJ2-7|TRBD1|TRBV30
CAWRARGWATGLSYEQYF
TGTGCCTGGAGGGCAAGGGGATGGGCGACAGGGCTTTCCTACGAGCAGTACTTC
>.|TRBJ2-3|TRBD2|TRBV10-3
CATGGGGTTQYF
TGTGCCACCGGGGGGGGCGGTACTACGCAGTATTTT
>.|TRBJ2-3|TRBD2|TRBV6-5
CASSYSAGADTQYF
TGTGCCAGCAGTTACTCCGCGGGGGCAGATACGCAGTATTTT
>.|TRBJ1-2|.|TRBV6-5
CASSYSGDSYGYTF
TGTGCCAGCAGTTACTCTGGGGACTCCTATGGCTACACCTTC
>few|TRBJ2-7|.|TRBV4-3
CASSLSRDWSSYEQYF
TGCGCCAGCAGCCTCTCCCGGGACTGGAGCTCCTACGAGCAGTACTTC
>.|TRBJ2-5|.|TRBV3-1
CASSLSGTSLVETQYF
TGTGCCAGCAGCCTTTCCGGGACCAGTCTGGTGGAGACCCAGTACTTC
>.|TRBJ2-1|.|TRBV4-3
CASSQALGLIAHEQFF
TGCGCCAGCAGCCAAGCTCTAGGTCTAATAGCGCATGAGCAGTTCTTC
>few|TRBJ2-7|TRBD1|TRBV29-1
CSANTGVEQYF
TGCAGCGCCAATACAGGGGTCGAGCAGTACTTC
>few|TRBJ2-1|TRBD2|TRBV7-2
CASTLAGATYNEQFF
TGTGCCAGCACCTTAGCGGGCGCAACCTACAATGAGCAGTTCTTC
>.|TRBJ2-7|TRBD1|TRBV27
CASSLGQGENYEQYF
TGTGCCAGCAGTTTAGGACAGGGAGAGAACTACGAGCAGTACTTC
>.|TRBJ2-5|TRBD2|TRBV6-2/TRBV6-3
CASGSSRLANGETQYF
TGTGCCAGCGGATCATCACGACTAGCTAATGGAGAGACCCAGTACTTC
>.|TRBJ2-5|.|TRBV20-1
CSARVNSGETQYF
TGCAGTGCTAGAGTTAATAGCGGAGAGACCCAGTACTTC
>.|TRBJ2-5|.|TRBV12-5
CASGLPSPQETQYF
TGTGCTAGTGGTTTGCCGAGCCCGCAGGAGACCCAGTACTTC